The rows below give T cell receptor beta chains drawn from one sample of a study of T cell changes during pregnancy in multiple sclerosis. Assay used: immunoSEQ multiplex PCR; TCRdb lists only in-frame clones, some missing. The table shows approximately 47,000 clones, with approximately 90% occurring only once. This specimen was peripheral blood, taken in the first trimester of pregnancy. These receptors all come from a female donor with multiple sclerosis, enrolled in a pregnancy study. Both conserved end residues are part of each CDR3. D genes are given only for firm matches. A clone size is listed for some rows: how often the clone was seen (once, few, many), or a class if it is expanded.

cdr3_nt: TGTGCCACCAGCAGAGACAGATCAAACACCATATATTTT
cdr3_aa: CATSRDRSNTIYF
clone_size: .
v_call: TRBV15
d_call: .
j_call: TRBJ1-3

cdr3_nt: TGTGCCAGCAGCTCCCGGACTAGCGGGGAGGGTTCGTATACGCAGTATTTT
cdr3_aa: CASSSRTSGEGSYTQYF
clone_size: .
v_call: TRBV7-2
d_call: TRBD2
j_call: TRBJ2-3

cdr3_nt: TGTGCCAGCAGTGAATTCGCGCGGCGGGTAGGATATGGCTACACCTTC
cdr3_aa: CASSEFARRVGYGYTF
clone_size: .
v_call: TRBV6-1
d_call: .
j_call: TRBJ1-2

cdr3_nt: TGTGCCAGCAGGACGACAGGCTACAATGAGCAGTTCTTC
cdr3_aa: CASRTTGYNEQFF
clone_size: .
v_call: TRBV6-5
d_call: .
j_call: TRBJ2-1

cdr3_nt: TGTGCCAGCAGCGACCCCCTAGCGGGGGGCACAGATACGCAGTATTTT
cdr3_aa: CASSDPLAGGTDTQYF
clone_size: .
v_call: TRBV9
d_call: TRBD2
j_call: TRBJ2-3

cdr3_nt: TGCGCCAGCAGCTTGGTCCAGCCGCTAGAAGAGACCCAGTACTTC
cdr3_aa: CASSLVQPLEETQYF
clone_size: .
v_call: TRBV5-1
d_call: .
j_call: TRBJ2-5

cdr3_nt: TGTGCCAGCAGCTTTAGCGGATACACTGAAGCTTTCTTT
cdr3_aa: CASSFSGYTEAFF
clone_size: .
v_call: TRBV7-9
d_call: .
j_call: TRBJ1-1

cdr3_nt: TGTGCGGGCAGTGCACAGGGAGTTAGCAATCAGCCCCAGCATTTT
cdr3_aa: CAGSAQGVSNQPQHF
clone_size: .
v_call: TRBV27
d_call: .
j_call: TRBJ1-5

cdr3_nt: TGCGCCAGCAGCCAGTACAAGACAGGCCGTAATGAAAAACTGTTTTTT
cdr3_aa: CASSQYKTGRNEKLFF
clone_size: .
v_call: TRBV4-3
d_call: .
j_call: TRBJ1-4

cdr3_nt: TGCGCCAGCAGCTCGACAGGGGGCAATGGCTACACCTTC
cdr3_aa: CASSSTGGNGYTF
clone_size: few
v_call: TRBV5-1
d_call: TRBD1
j_call: TRBJ1-2

cdr3_nt: TGCAGTGCCCGGGGTGGCTACACCTTC
cdr3_aa: CSARGGYTF
clone_size: .
v_call: TRBV20-1
d_call: .
j_call: TRBJ1-2

cdr3_nt: TGTGCCAGTAGATACAGGGTTGGGGGCAATCAGCCCCAGCATTTT
cdr3_aa: CASRYRVGGNQPQHF
clone_size: .
v_call: TRBV19
d_call: .
j_call: TRBJ1-5

cdr3_nt: TGTGCCAGCAGCCAACGGACAGGGGATGGCTACACCTTC
cdr3_aa: CASSQRTGDGYTF
clone_size: .
v_call: TRBV13
d_call: TRBD1
j_call: TRBJ1-2

cdr3_nt: TGCGCCAGCAGCCAAGGTGGGGAGGGCATGAACACTGAAGCTTTCTTT
cdr3_aa: CASSQGGEGMNTEAFF
clone_size: .
v_call: TRBV4-3
d_call: .
j_call: TRBJ1-1

cdr3_nt: TGCAGCGTTGCCGGGGTGGAGGAAAAACTGTTTTTT
cdr3_aa: CSVAGVEEKLFF
clone_size: .
v_call: TRBV29-1
d_call: .
j_call: TRBJ1-4

cdr3_nt: TGTGCCAGCTCACCACCCAGGGGGCCGGAACAGTCCGGGGAGCTGTTTTTT
cdr3_aa: CASSPPRGPEQSGELFF
clone_size: .
v_call: TRBV18
d_call: TRBD1
j_call: TRBJ2-2

cdr3_nt: TGTGCCAGCAGTTACTCCGCGGGGGATAACACCGGGGAGCTGTTTTTT
cdr3_aa: CASSYSAGDNTGELFF
clone_size: .
v_call: TRBV6-5
d_call: TRBD2
j_call: TRBJ2-2

cdr3_nt: TGTGCTAGTGGTTTGGTACGGTGGGACAGGTCTCTACACGAGCAGTACTTC
cdr3_aa: CASGLVRWDRSLHEQYF
clone_size: .
v_call: TRBV12-5
d_call: TRBD1
j_call: TRBJ2-7

cdr3_nt: TGTGCCAGCACTCAGGGGTATCGGGAGACCCAGTACTTC
cdr3_aa: CASTQGYRETQYF
clone_size: .
v_call: TRBV11-2
d_call: .
j_call: TRBJ2-5

cdr3_nt: TGTGCCAGCAGCTCCCGCGGGGCGTTCTCACCCCTCCACTTT
cdr3_aa: CASSSRGAFSPLHF
clone_size: .
v_call: TRBV7-2
d_call: .
j_call: TRBJ1-6

cdr3_nt: TGTGCCAGCAGCCGAGATACAGGGGAGAACACTGAAGCTTTCTTT
cdr3_aa: CASSRDTGENTEAFF
clone_size: once
v_call: TRBV7-2
d_call: TRBD1
j_call: TRBJ1-1

cdr3_nt: TGTGCCAGCAGCTACCTGACAGGGGCCTCGAACACCGGGGAGCTGTTTTTT
cdr3_aa: CASSYLTGASNTGELFF
clone_size: .
v_call: TRBV7-9
d_call: TRBD1
j_call: TRBJ2-2

cdr3_nt: TGTGCCAGCAGCTTAACGGAGCCCTACGAGCAGTACTTC
cdr3_aa: CASSLTEPYEQYF
clone_size: .
v_call: TRBV7-9
d_call: .
j_call: TRBJ2-7

cdr3_nt: TGTGCCAGCAGCTTGGTAGGGGGCGATCAGCCCCAGCATTTT
cdr3_aa: CASSLVGGDQPQHF
clone_size: .
v_call: TRBV5-5
d_call: TRBD1
j_call: TRBJ1-5

cdr3_nt: TGTGCCAGCACCCATACCGGGACAGGGGCCTACGAGCAGTACTTC
cdr3_aa: CASTHTGTGAYEQYF
clone_size: .
v_call: TRBV28
d_call: TRBD1
j_call: TRBJ2-7

cdr3_nt: TGTGCCAGCAGTGTCGGGGGGGTGGACACTGAAGCTTTCTTT
cdr3_aa: CASSVGGVDTEAFF
clone_size: few
v_call: TRBV2
d_call: .
j_call: TRBJ1-1

cdr3_nt: TGCAGCGTTGTTTCCGGTGATCGGACCCAGTACTTC
cdr3_aa: CSVVSGDRTQYF
clone_size: once
v_call: TRBV29-1
d_call: .
j_call: TRBJ2-5

cdr3_nt: TGCAGCGCAGGACGGGACTCTGGAAACACCATATATTTT
cdr3_aa: CSAGRDSGNTIYF
clone_size: .
v_call: TRBV29-1
d_call: .
j_call: TRBJ1-3

cdr3_nt: TGTGCCAGCAGCGTAGGGTCATTAGCGGGGGGCAATGAGCAGTTCTTC
cdr3_aa: CASSVGSLAGGNEQFF
clone_size: .
v_call: TRBV9
d_call: TRBD2
j_call: TRBJ2-1

cdr3_nt: TGCGCCAGCAGACAGGGATTGAACACCGGGGAGCTGTTTTTT
cdr3_aa: CASRQGLNTGELFF
clone_size: few
v_call: TRBV10-1
d_call: .
j_call: TRBJ2-2

cdr3_nt: TGCGCCAGCAGCTTGGTTCTACAGGGTGAGGGCTACACCTTC
cdr3_aa: CASSLVLQGEGYTF
clone_size: .
v_call: TRBV5-1
d_call: .
j_call: TRBJ1-2

cdr3_nt: TGTGCCAGCAGCTTAACAGCGGGGGGGGATGAGCAGTTCTTC
cdr3_aa: CASSLTAGGDEQFF
clone_size: .
v_call: TRBV7-9
d_call: TRBD2
j_call: TRBJ2-1

cdr3_nt: TGTGCCATCGCTTACGGGGAGGGAAACACTGAAGCTTTCTTT
cdr3_aa: CAIAYGEGNTEAFF
clone_size: .
v_call: TRBV10-3
d_call: .
j_call: TRBJ1-1

cdr3_nt: TGCGCCAGCAGCTTGGTGAGGGCGGGGGGGGGCGAGCAGTACTTC
cdr3_aa: CASSLVRAGGGEQYF
clone_size: .
v_call: TRBV5-1
d_call: TRBD2
j_call: TRBJ2-7

cdr3_nt: TGTGCCAGCAGCTTAATGAGTCAGGGTTATTCACCCCTCCACTTT
cdr3_aa: CASSLMSQGYSPLHF
clone_size: .
v_call: TRBV7-3
d_call: .
j_call: TRBJ1-6

cdr3_nt: TGTGCCAGCAGTGAACGACAGGGTCTTTATTCACCCCTCCACTTT
cdr3_aa: CASSERQGLYSPLHF
clone_size: once
v_call: TRBV2
d_call: TRBD1
j_call: TRBJ1-6

cdr3_nt: TGTGCCATCAGTGTAAATTTCGGTGGTCAGCCCCAGCATTTT
cdr3_aa: CAISVNFGGQPQHF
clone_size: .
v_call: TRBV10-3
d_call: .
j_call: TRBJ1-5

cdr3_nt: TGTGCCAGCAGAGATTCGGGGGGCACTGAAGCTTTCTTT
cdr3_aa: CASRDSGGTEAFF
clone_size: .
v_call: TRBV6-5
d_call: .
j_call: TRBJ1-1

cdr3_nt: TGTGCCAGCAGTGACGCGGCGGGGGGCTACGATACGCAGTATTTT
cdr3_aa: CASSDAAGGYDTQYF
clone_size: .
v_call: TRBV6-4
d_call: TRBD2
j_call: TRBJ2-3

cdr3_nt: TGTGCCACCAGGCAGCTCCTGGCGGGGGATGGTGCAGATACGCAGTATTTT
cdr3_aa: CATRQLLAGDGADTQYF
clone_size: .
v_call: TRBV15
d_call: TRBD2
j_call: TRBJ2-3

cdr3_nt: TGTGCCAGCAGCTTAGGGGGAGGGTTGATCGATGGCTACACCTTC
cdr3_aa: CASSLGGGLIDGYTF
clone_size: .
v_call: TRBV7-2
d_call: .
j_call: TRBJ1-2

cdr3_nt: TGTGCCAGCAGGGATTGGACAGGTTACAATGAGCAGTTCTTC
cdr3_aa: CASRDWTGYNEQFF
clone_size: .
v_call: TRBV25-1
d_call: TRBD1
j_call: TRBJ2-1

cdr3_nt: TGTGCCAGTAGTGTGACAGGGCCTGGAAACACCATATATTTT
cdr3_aa: CASSVTGPGNTIYF
clone_size: .
v_call: TRBV19
d_call: TRBD1
j_call: TRBJ1-3

cdr3_nt: TGTGCCACCAGCAGGGATACGGGACTCACGAATTCACCCCTCCACTTT
cdr3_aa: CATSRDTGLTNSPLHF
clone_size: .
v_call: TRBV15
d_call: .
j_call: TRBJ1-6

cdr3_nt: TGTGCCAGCAGTGTGAGACAAGCGAACACTGAAGCTTTCTTT
cdr3_aa: CASSVRQANTEAFF
clone_size: .
v_call: TRBV2
d_call: .
j_call: TRBJ1-1

cdr3_nt: TGCGCCAGCAGTGAGACGGTTCGAGCGGGGGGGCTCGCAGATACGCAGTATTTT
cdr3_aa: CASSETVRAGGLADTQYF
clone_size: .
v_call: TRBV10-1
d_call: TRBD2
j_call: TRBJ2-3

cdr3_nt: TGTGCCAGCAGCTACCATCGGGGGGCAGATACGCAGTATTTT
cdr3_aa: CASSYHRGADTQYF
clone_size: .
v_call: TRBV5-4
d_call: TRBD2
j_call: TRBJ2-3

cdr3_nt: TGTGCCAGCAGCTTAAGGGGAAGTAGTCAAGAGACCCAGTACTTC
cdr3_aa: CASSLRGSSQETQYF
clone_size: .
v_call: TRBV7-9
d_call: .
j_call: TRBJ2-5

cdr3_nt: TGTGCCAGCGGGACAGGGGGCTATGGCTACACCTTC
cdr3_aa: CASGTGGYGYTF
clone_size: .
v_call: TRBV6-5
d_call: TRBD1
j_call: TRBJ1-2

cdr3_nt: TGCGCCAGCAGCCAAGAGCTCGATAGCTCCTACAATGAGCAGTTCTTC
cdr3_aa: CASSQELDSSYNEQFF
clone_size: .
v_call: TRBV4-1
d_call: .
j_call: TRBJ2-1

cdr3_nt: TGCGCCAGCAGCTTGTTAGGGGCGAGCTCTGGAAACACCATATATTTT
cdr3_aa: CASSLLGASSGNTIYF
clone_size: .
v_call: TRBV5-1
d_call: .
j_call: TRBJ1-3

cdr3_nt: TGCGCCAGCAGCCCGACCCTCCCGGGACAGGGGTACAATGAGCAGTTCTTC
cdr3_aa: CASSPTLPGQGYNEQFF
clone_size: .
v_call: TRBV5-1
d_call: TRBD1
j_call: TRBJ2-1

cdr3_nt: TGTGCCACCACAACGAACGCGGGCGCAGATACGCAGTATTTT
cdr3_aa: CATTTNAGADTQYF
clone_size: .
v_call: TRBV19
d_call: .
j_call: TRBJ2-3

cdr3_nt: TGCGCCAGCAGCCAAGAGTTCAGCGGGGGGCAAACGAACACCGGGGAGCTGTTTTTT
cdr3_aa: CASSQEFSGGQTNTGELFF
clone_size: .
v_call: TRBV4-3
d_call: TRBD2
j_call: TRBJ2-2

cdr3_nt: TGCGCCAGCAGCCTCGGACAGAGGGGAGAGACCCAGTACTTC
cdr3_aa: CASSLGQRGETQYF
clone_size: .
v_call: TRBV5-1
d_call: .
j_call: TRBJ2-5

cdr3_nt: TGCGCCAGCAGCCAAGATTGGGGCCATGTAGGGCGAGGCTACACCTTC
cdr3_aa: CASSQDWGHVGRGYTF
clone_size: .
v_call: TRBV4-3
d_call: .
j_call: TRBJ1-2

cdr3_nt: TGTGCCATCAGTGAGTCGCACACAGGGATAAACACTGAAGCTTTCTTT
cdr3_aa: CAISESHTGINTEAFF
clone_size: few
v_call: TRBV10-3
d_call: .
j_call: TRBJ1-1

cdr3_nt: TGTGCCAGTAGTATAGATCTTGAGGCGGGGGAGGAGGATCAGCCCCAGCATTTT
cdr3_aa: CASSIDLEAGEEDQPQHF
clone_size: .
v_call: TRBV19
d_call: .
j_call: TRBJ1-5

cdr3_nt: TGTGCCAGCAGTATCGACAGCCGGGGCAATCAGCCCCAGCATTTT
cdr3_aa: CASSIDSRGNQPQHF
clone_size: .
v_call: TRBV2
d_call: .
j_call: TRBJ1-5